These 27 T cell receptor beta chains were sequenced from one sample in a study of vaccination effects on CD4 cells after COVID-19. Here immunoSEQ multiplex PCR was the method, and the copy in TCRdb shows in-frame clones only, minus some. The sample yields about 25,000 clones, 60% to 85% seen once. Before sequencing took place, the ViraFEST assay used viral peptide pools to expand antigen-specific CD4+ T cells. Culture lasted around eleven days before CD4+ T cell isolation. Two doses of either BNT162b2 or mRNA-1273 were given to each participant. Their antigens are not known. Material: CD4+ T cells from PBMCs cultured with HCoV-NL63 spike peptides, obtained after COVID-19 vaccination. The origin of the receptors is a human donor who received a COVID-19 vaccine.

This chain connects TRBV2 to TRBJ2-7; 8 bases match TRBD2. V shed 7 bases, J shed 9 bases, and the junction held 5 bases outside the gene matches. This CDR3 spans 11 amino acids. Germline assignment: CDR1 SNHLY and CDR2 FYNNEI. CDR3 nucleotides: TGTGCCAGCATGGGCCGGGGGGGGCAGTACTTC. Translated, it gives CASMGRGGQYF.

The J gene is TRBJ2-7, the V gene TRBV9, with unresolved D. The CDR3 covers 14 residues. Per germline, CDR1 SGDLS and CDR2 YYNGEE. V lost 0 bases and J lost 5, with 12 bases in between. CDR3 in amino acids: CASSVDLRPHEQYF. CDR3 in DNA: TGTGCCAGCAGCGTAGATCTCCGTCCTCACGAGCAGTACTTC.

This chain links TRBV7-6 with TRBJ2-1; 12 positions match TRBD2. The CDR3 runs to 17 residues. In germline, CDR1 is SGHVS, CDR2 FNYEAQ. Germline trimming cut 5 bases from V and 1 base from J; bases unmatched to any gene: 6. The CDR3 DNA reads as TGTGCCAGCAGCCCTCGGACTAGCGGGGAATCCTACAATGAGCAGTTCTTC. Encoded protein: CASSPRTSGESYNEQFF. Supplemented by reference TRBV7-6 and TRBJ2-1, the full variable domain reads GAGVSQSPRYKVTKRGQDVALRCDPISGHVSLYWYRQALGQGPEFLTYFNYEAQQDKSGLPNDRFSAERPEGSISTLTIQRTEQRDSAMYRCASSPRTSGESYNEQFFGPGTRLTVL.

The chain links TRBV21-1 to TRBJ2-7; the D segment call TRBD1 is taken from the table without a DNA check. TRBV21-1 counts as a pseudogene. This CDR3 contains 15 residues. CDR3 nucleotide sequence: TGTGCCAGCAGCAACGCCCGACAGTCCGAGAAAAAGCAGTACTTC. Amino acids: CASSNARQSEKKQYF.

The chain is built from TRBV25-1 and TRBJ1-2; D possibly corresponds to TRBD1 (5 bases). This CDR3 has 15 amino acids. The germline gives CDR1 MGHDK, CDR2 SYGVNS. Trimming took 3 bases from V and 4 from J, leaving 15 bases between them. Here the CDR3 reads CASSDIIGGAYGYTF. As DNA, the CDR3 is TGTGCCAGCAGTGATATCATTGGAGGGGCCTATGGCTACACCTTC.

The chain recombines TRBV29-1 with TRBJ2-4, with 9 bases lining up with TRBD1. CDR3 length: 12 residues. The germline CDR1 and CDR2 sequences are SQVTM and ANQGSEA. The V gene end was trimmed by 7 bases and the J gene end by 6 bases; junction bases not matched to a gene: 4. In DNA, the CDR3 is TGCAGCGCCAGGGACAGGGTAAACATTCAGTACTTC. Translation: CSARDRVNIQYF.

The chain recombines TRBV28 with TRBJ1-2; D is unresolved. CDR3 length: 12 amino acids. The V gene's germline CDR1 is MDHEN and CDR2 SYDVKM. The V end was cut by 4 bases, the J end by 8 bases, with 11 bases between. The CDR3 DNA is TGTGCCAGCAGTTATGAACGGTACGGCTACACCTTC. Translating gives CASSYERYGYTF.

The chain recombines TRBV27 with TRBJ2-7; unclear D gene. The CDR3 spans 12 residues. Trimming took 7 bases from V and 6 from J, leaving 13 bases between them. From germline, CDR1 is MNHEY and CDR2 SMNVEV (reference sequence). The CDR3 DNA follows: TGTGCCAGCACTACCCGCCCCCCCGAGCAGTACTTC. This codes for CASTTRPPEQYF.

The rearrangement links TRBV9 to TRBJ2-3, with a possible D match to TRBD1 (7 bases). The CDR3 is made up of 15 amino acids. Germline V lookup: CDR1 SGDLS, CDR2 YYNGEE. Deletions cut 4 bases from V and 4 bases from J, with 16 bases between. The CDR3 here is CASSPAGGGADTQYF. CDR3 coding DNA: TGTGCCAGCAGCCCCGCAGGAGGGGGCGCAGATACGCAGTATTTT.

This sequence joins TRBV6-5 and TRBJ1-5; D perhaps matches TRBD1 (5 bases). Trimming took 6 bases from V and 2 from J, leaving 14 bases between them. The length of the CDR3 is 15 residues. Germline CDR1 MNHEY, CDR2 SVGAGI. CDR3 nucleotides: TGTGCCAGCAGAACGGGGGGAGGGGGCAATCAGCCCCAGCATTTT. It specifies CASRTGGGGNQPQHF.

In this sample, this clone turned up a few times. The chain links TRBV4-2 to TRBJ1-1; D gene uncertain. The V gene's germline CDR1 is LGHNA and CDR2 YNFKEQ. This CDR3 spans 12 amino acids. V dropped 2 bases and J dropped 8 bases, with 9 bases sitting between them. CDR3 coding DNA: TGTGCCAGCAGCCAATTGAGTGGGGAAGCTTTCTTT. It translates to CASSQLSGEAFF.

For the CDR3, the DNA is TGTGCCAGCAGCTTAGGCGGCAGCTACACCTTC. Translated, it gives CASSLGGSYTF. This chain uses TRBV11-2 with TRBJ1-2; D gene unclear. V lost 1 base to trimming and J lost 9 bases, with 6 bases between them. Germline V gives CDR1 SGHAT, CDR2 FQNNGV. CDR3 size: 11 residues.

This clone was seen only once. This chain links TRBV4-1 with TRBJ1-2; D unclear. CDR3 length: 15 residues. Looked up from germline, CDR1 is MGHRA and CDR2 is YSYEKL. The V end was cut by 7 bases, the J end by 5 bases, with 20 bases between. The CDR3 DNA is TGCGCCAGCACCCGGGGAGAGGGCAGCCGTTATGGCTACACCTTC. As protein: CASTRGEGSRYGYTF.

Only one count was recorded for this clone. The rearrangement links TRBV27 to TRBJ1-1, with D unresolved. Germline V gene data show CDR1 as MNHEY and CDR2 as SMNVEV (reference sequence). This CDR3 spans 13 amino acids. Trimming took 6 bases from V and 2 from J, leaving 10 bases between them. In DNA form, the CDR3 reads TGTGCCAGCAGGCTAGTTCAAAACACTGAAGCTTTCTTT. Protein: CASRLVQNTEAFF.

DNA for the CDR3: TGTGCCAGCTCACCCTCGGCTAGGGGTCCCAGCGGCGAGCAGTACTTC. It translates to CASSPSARGPSGEQYF. The chain uses TRBV18 and TRBJ2-7; D might be TRBD1 or TRBD2, each matching 5 bases. The CDR3 has 16 residues. V was clipped by 3 bases and J by 6 bases, with 21 bases between them. Germline values: CDR1 KGHSH, CDR2 LQKENI.

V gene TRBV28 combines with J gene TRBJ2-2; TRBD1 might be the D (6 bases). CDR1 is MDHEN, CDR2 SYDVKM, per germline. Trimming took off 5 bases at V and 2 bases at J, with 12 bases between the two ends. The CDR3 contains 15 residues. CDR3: CASSPGTPNTGELFF. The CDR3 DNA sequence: TGTGCCAGCAGTCCCGGGACACCTAACACCGGGGAGCTGTTTTTT. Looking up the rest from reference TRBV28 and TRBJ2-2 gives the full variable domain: DVKVTQSSRYLVKRTGEKVFLECVQDMDHENMFWYRQDPGLGLRLIYFSYDVKMKEKGDIPEGYSVSREKKERFSLILESASTNQTSMYLCASSPGTPNTGELFFGEGSRLTVL.

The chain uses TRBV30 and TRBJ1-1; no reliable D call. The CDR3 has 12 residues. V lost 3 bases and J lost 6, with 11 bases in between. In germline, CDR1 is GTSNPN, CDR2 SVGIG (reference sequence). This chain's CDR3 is CAWSTVRAEAFF. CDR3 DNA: TGTGCCTGGAGCACAGTGAGGGCTGAAGCTTTCTTT.

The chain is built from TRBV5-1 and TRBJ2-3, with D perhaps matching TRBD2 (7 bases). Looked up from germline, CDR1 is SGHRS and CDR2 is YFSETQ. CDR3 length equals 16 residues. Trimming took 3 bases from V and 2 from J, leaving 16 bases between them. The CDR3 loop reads CASSWGGQTHTDTQYF. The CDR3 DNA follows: TGCGCCAGCAGCTGGGGGGGGCAGACTCACACAGATACGCAGTATTTT.

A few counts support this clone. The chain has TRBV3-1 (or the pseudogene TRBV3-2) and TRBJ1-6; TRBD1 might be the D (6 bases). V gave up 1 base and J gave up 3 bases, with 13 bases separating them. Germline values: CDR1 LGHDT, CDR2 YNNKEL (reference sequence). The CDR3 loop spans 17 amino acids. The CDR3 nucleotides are TGTGCCAGCAGCCAAGTCACAGGGTCTAACTATAATTCACCCCTCCACTTT. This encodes CASSQVTGSNYNSPLHF.

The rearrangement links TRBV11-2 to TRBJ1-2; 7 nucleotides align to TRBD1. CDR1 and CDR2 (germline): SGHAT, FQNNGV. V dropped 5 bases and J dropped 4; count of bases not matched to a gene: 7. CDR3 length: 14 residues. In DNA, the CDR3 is TGTGCCAGCAGCCCCAGGGGGGGCCTCTATGGCTACACCTTC. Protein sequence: CASSPRGGLYGYTF.

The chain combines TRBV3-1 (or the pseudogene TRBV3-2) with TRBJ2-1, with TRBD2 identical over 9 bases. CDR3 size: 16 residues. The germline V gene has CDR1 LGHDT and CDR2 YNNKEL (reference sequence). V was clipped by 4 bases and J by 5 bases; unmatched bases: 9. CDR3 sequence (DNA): TGTGCCAGCAGCCGGGAATTGACTAGCGGCCACAATGAGCAGTTCTTC. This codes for CASSRELTSGHNEQFF.

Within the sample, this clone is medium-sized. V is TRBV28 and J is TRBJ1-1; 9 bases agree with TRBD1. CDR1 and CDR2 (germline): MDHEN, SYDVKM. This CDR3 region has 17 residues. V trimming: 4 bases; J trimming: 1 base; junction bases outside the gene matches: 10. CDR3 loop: CASSSATGGSQNTEAFF. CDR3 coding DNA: TGTGCCAGCAGTTCAGCAACAGGGGGCTCGCAGAACACTGAAGCTTTCTTT.

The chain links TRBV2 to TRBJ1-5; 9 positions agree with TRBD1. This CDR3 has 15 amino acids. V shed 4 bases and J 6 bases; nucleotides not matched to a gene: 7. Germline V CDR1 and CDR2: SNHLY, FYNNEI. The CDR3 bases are TGTGCCAGCAGTGGAAGGACAGGGGTTGGTCAGCCCCAGCATTTT. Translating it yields CASSGRTGVGQPQHF.

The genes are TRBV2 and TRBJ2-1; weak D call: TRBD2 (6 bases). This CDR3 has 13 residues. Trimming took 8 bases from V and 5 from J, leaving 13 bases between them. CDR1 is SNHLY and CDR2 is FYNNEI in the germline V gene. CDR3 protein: CASLGLGDNEQFF. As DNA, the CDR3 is TGTGCCAGCTTGGGACTGGGGGACAATGAGCAGTTCTTC.

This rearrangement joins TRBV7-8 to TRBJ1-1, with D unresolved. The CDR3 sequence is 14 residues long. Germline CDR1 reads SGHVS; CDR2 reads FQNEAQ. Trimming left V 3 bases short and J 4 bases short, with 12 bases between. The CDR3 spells CASSFWVGGTEAFF. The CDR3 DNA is TGTGCCAGCAGCTTTTGGGTCGGAGGCACTGAAGCTTTCTTT.

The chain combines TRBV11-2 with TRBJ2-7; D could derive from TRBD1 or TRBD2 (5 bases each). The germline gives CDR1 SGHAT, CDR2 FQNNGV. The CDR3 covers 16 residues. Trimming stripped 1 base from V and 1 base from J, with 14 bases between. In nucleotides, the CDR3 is TGTGCCAGCAGCTTAGGAGGGGCAGGGTGGTCCTACGAGCAGTACTTC. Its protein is CASSLGGAGWSYEQYF.

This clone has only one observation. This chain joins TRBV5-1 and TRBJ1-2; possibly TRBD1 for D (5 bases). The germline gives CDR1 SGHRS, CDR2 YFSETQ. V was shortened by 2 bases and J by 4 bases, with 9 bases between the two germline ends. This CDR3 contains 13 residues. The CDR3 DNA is TGCGCCAGCAGCTTAGACGGGGCCTATGGCTACACCTTC. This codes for CASSLDGAYGYTF.